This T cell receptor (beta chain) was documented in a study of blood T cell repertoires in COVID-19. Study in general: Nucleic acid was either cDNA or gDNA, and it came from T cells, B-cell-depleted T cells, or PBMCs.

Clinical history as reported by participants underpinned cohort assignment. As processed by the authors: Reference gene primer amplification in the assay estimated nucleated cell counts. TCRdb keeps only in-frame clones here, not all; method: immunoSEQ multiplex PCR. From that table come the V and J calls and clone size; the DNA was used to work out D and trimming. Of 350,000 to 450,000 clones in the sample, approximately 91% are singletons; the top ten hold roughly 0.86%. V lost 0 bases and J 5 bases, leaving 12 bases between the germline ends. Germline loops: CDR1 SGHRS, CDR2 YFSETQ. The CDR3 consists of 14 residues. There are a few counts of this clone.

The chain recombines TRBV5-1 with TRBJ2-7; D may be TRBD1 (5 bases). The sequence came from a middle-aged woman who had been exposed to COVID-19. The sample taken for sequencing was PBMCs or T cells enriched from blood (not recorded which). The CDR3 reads CASSLVQDANEQYF. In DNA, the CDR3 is TGCGCCAGCAGCTTGGTACAGGACGCCAACGAGCAGTACTTC.